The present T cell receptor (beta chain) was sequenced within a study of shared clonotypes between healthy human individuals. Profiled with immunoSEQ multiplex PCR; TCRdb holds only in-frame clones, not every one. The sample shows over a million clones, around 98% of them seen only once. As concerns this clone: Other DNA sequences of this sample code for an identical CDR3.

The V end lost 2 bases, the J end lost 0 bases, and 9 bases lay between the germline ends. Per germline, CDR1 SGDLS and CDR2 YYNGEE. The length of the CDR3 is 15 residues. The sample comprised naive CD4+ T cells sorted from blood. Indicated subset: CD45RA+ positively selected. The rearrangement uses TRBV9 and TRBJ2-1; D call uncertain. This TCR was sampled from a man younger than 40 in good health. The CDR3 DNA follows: TGTGCCAGCAGCGTTGGGGTGATCTCCTACAATGAGCAGTTCTTC. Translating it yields CASSVGVISYNEQFF.